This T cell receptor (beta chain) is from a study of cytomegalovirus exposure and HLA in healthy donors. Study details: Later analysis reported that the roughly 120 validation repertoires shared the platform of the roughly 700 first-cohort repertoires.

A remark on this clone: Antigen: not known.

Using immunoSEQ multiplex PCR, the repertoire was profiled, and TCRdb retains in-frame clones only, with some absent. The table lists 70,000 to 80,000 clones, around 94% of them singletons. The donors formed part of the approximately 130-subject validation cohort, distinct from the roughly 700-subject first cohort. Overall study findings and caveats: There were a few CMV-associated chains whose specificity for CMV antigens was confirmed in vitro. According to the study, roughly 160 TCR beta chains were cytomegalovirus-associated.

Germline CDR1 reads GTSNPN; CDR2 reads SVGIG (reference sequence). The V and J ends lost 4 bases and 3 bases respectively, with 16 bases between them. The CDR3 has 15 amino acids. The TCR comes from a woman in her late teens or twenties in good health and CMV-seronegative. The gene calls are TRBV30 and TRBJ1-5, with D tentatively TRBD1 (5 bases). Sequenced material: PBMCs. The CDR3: CAWTSRAAHNQPQHF. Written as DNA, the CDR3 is TGTGCCTGGACCTCCAGGGCAGCACACAATCAGCCCCAGCATTTT.